Shown below are 26 T cell receptor beta chains from a single sample sequenced in a study of T-cell memory formation after mild COVID-19. MiXCR, applied by TCRdb to the 5' RACE reads, yields one record per CDR3 protein. The sample has more than 250,000 distinct CDR3 sequences; around 17% are singletons. Specimen: PBMCs or a T cell subset sorted from them (not recorded which). The receptors come from a man between 18 and 35 years old who had mild COVID-19 (a few samples of this study predate the infection). Cell type and time point are not known.

V is TRBV7-6 and J is TRBJ2-3, with TRBD2 identical over 9 bases. The CDR3 spans 18 residues. Germline V CDR1 and CDR2: SGHVS, FNYEAQ. V was pared by 1 base and J by 4 bases, with 12 bases of the junction left unmatched. The CDR3 reads CASSLVLAGAGWADTQYF. Here the CDR3 DNA reads TGTGCCAGCAGCTTAGTCTTAGCGGGGGCTGGATGGGCAGATACGCAGTATTTT.

About this clonotype: The junction does not match germline at one end; this may be a read error. The J gene is TRBJ2-5, the V gene TRBV12-3 or TRBV12-4, with 7 positions matching TRBD1. The CDR3 covers 12 residues. The DNA for the CDR3 is TGTGCCAGCAGTTTTGAAACAGGGGCAAAGAACTTC. Its protein is CASSFETGAKNF.

This clonotype has a handful of counts. This chain uses TRBV7-2 with TRBJ1-6; D remains ambiguous. Germline assignment: CDR1 SGHTA and CDR2 FQGNSA. This CDR3 has 16 amino acids. Trimming stripped 0 bases from V and 0 bases from J, with 6 bases between. DNA for the CDR3: TGTGCCAGCAGCTTAGCCAGCAGCTCCTATAATTCACCCCTCCACTTT. Its protein product is CASSLASSSYNSPLHF.

This clonotype was picked up a small number of times. The chain joins TRBV2 to TRBJ2-5, with 10 bases fitting TRBD2. Unmatched junction bases numbered 9, after V lost 6 bases and J lost 5 bases. Germline CDR1 SNHLY, CDR2 FYNNEI. The CDR3 totals 15 residues. DNA for the CDR3: TGTGCCAGCAGCGAAAGCGGGGGGGCTGTGGAGACCCAGTACTTC. It translates to CASSESGGAVETQYF.

This clonotype has a count of ten or more. The chain couples TRBV5-1 to TRBJ2-5; 9 bases line up with TRBD1. This CDR3 has 15 amino acids. The germline V gene encodes CDR1 SGHRS and CDR2 YFSETQ. V was clipped by 4 bases and J by 4 bases; unmatched bases: 8. This CDR3 is CASSLGQGLGETQYF. The DNA for the CDR3 is TGCGCCAGCAGCCTCGGACAGGGGCTAGGAGAGACCCAGTACTTC.

This clonotype has more than one count but fewer than ten. V is TRBV28 and J is TRBJ1-6; TRBD1 matches 7 bases. The CDR3 length is 13 residues. The J segment lost 8 bases and the V segment lost 6 bases, leaving 4 bases of the junction unmatched. In germline, CDR1 is MDHEN, CDR2 SYDVKM. The chain's CDR3 is CASSRDSDSPLHF. The CDR3 DNA follows: TGTGCCAGCAGCCGGGACAGCGATTCACCCCTCCACTTT.

In this sample, this clonotype turned up a few times. The chain combines TRBV15 with TRBJ1-2; TRBD1 aligns across 7 bases. Per germline, CDR1 LNHNV and CDR2 YYDKDF (reference sequence). With V trimmed by 3 bases and J by 5 bases, 6 bases remained unmatched. There are 14 residues in the CDR3. This chain's CDR3 is CATSSNRDRYGYTF. CDR3 in DNA: TGTGCCACCAGCAGTAATAGGGACAGATATGGCTACACCTTC.

The rearrangement links TRBV28 to TRBJ2-3, with 10 bases lining up with TRBD1. The CDR3 loop spans 15 amino acids. The V gene end was trimmed by 5 bases and the J gene end by 10 bases; junction bases not matched to a gene: 12. CDR1 is MDHEN and CDR2 is SYDVKM in the germline V gene. This CDR3 is CASSIPGQGSRAQYF. DNA for the CDR3: TGTGCCAGCAGTATCCCGGGACAGGGGTCTCGGGCGCAGTATTTT. Full variable domain (remainder filled in from reference TRBV28 and TRBJ2-3): DVKVTQSSRYLVKRTGEKVFLECVQDMDHENMFWYRQDPGLGLRLIYFSYDVKMKEKGDIPEGYSVSREKKERFSLILESASTNQTSMYLCASSIPGQGSRAQYFGPGTRLTVL.

The rearrangement joins TRBV6-6 to TRBJ1-2; 7 bases match TRBD1. CDR3 length equals 15 residues. The junction had 8 bases not matched to a gene; V was cut back by 2 bases and J by 5 bases. Germline lookup yields CDR1 MNHNY and CDR2 SVGAGI (reference sequence). CDR3 coding DNA: TGTGCCAGCAGTTACCCCACAGGGGATTCGTATGGCTACACCTTC. It is translated as CASSYPTGDSYGYTF.

The chain carries TRBV6-5 and TRBJ2-4, with no clear D. V lost 5 bases and J 0 bases, leaving 11 bases between the germline ends. Germline V lookup: CDR1 MNHEY, CDR2 SVGAGI. The CDR3 runs 15 residues. This CDR3 is CASSPVGIAKNIQYF. The CDR3 nucleotides are TGTGCCAGCAGTCCCGTAGGTATAGCCAAAAACATTCAGTACTTC.

This clonotype was seen more than once but under ten times. The V gene is TRBV7-9, the J gene TRBJ2-5; maybe TRBD2 (6 bases). This CDR3 has 16 amino acids. V was cut by 1 base and J by 3 bases, with 15 bases left in between. Germline V gives CDR1 SEHNR, CDR2 FQNEAQ (reference sequence). The CDR3 sequence is CASSLELPGEKETQYF. The CDR3 DNA reads TGTGCCAGCAGCTTAGAACTACCGGGAGAAAAAGAGACCCAGTACTTC.

This chain connects TRBV6-2 or TRBV6-3 to TRBJ1-1; D is undetermined. V shed 2 bases and J shed 5 bases, with 9 bases lying between them. The CDR3 loop spans 13 amino acids. Per germline, CDR1 MNHEY and CDR2 SVGEGT. This CDR3 is CASSYAGRTEAFF. In DNA, the CDR3 is TGTGCCAGCAGTTACGCAGGTCGGACTGAAGCTTTCTTT.

The chain is built from TRBV12-3 or TRBV12-4 and TRBJ2-1; TRBD2 aligns across 7 bases. After removal of 5 bases from V and 5 bases from J, the junction contained 6 bases not matched to a gene. CDR3 length equals 14 residues. For the CDR3, the DNA is TGTGCCAGCAGTCCTGCGGGGGTTCACAATGAGCAGTTCTTC. Translating gives CASSPAGVHNEQFF.

This rearrangement joins TRBV5-1 to TRBJ1-1; no clear D gene. The CDR3 runs to 13 residues. Per germline, CDR1 SGHRS and CDR2 YFSETQ. Trimming removed 4 bases at V and 5 bases at J, with 12 bases between. CDR3 in DNA: TGCGCCAGCAGCGCGGCGGGAGATACTGAAGCTTTCTTT. Amino acids: CASSAAGDTEAFF.

This chain uses TRBV12-3 or TRBV12-4 with TRBJ1-5, with TRBD1 matching over 7 bases. V shed 4 bases and J 1 base; nucleotides not matched to a gene: 4. This CDR3 has 15 amino acids. The CDR3 region has the DNA TGTGCCAGCAGTTCGGACAGGACAAGCAATCAGCCCCAGCATTTT. Its translation: CASSSDRTSNQPQHF.

This clonotype was counted a few times. The chain combines TRBV21-1 with TRBJ2-5; the D call TRBD1 from the table was never checked on the DNA. TRBV21-1 is reported as a pseudogene. This CDR3 has 17 amino acids. The CDR3 protein is CASSKVRDHQGEETQYF. CDR3 DNA: TGTGCCAGCAGCAAAGTAAGGGACCACCAGGGGGAAGAGACCCAGTACTTC.

This chain joins TRBV5-1 and TRBJ2-4; no clear D. V lost 3 bases and J 0 bases, leaving 19 bases between the germline ends. The length of the CDR3 is 18 residues. Looked up from germline, CDR1 is SGHRS and CDR2 is YFSETQ. CDR3 protein: CASSSQATSRLAKNIQYF. In DNA, the CDR3 is TGCGCCAGCAGCTCCCAGGCGACAAGCCGTTTAGCCAAAAACATTCAGTACTTC.

V gene TRBV7-2 combines with J gene TRBJ1-2; unclear D gene. In germline, CDR1 is SGHTA, CDR2 FQGNSA. Trimming removed 5 bases at V and 0 bases at J, with 13 bases between. CDR3 length equals 15 residues. CDR3 protein: CASSPVGSSNYGYTF. The DNA for the CDR3 is TGTGCCAGCAGCCCGGTTGGAAGTTCTAACTATGGCTACACCTTC.

The V gene is TRBV25-1, the J gene TRBJ1-5, with D hard to call. The CDR3 is 12 amino acids. The V and J ends lost 9 bases and 4 bases respectively, with 10 bases between them. The germline CDR1 and CDR2 sequences are MGHDK and SYGVNS. As DNA, the CDR3 is TGTGCCAGGGACCCGAGGAATCAGCCCCAGCATTTT. Encoded protein: CARDPRNQPQHF.

In its sample, this clonotype was seen a few times. This chain uses TRBV5-1 with TRBJ1-2, with D perhaps TRBD1 (5 bases). This CDR3 spans 14 amino acids. Germline loops: CDR1 SGHRS, CDR2 YFSETQ. V lost 5 bases, J lost 8 bases, and 19 bases lay in between. The CDR3 is CASSPEGESLGYTF. CDR3 nucleotides: TGCGCCAGCAGTCCCGAAGGGGAATCGCTAGGCTACACCTTC.

This clonotype was seen a handful of times. The chain combines TRBV7-9 with TRBJ2-7; D perhaps matches TRBD1 (5 bases). The V end was cut by 3 bases, the J end by 5 bases, with 17 bases between. The CDR3 sequence is 15 residues long. Looked up from germline, CDR1 is SEHNR and CDR2 is FQNEAQ (reference sequence). The CDR3 DNA reads TGTGCCAGCAGCTTTGGGGCCAGGGATCCTAACGAGCAGTACGTC. It codes for CASSFGARDPNEQYV.

This clonotype was detected a few times. The chain uses TRBV2 and TRBJ2-6; no reliable D call. The V gene's germline CDR1 is SNHLY and CDR2 FYNNEI. This CDR3 has 16 residues. Trimming took 4 bases from V and 0 from J, leaving 10 bases between them. For the CDR3, the DNA is TGTGCCAGCAGTGGCATACTCATCTCTGGGGCCAACGTCCTGACTTTC. It translates to CASSGILISGANVLTF.

The genes are TRBV7-9 and TRBJ2-4; the D is unclear. CDR1 and CDR2 from the germline V gene are SEHNR and FQNEAQ (reference sequence). Trimming pared 3 bases from V and 8 bases from J, leaving 14 bases between. The CDR3 is 14 amino acids. The CDR3 reads CASSFPPAGDIQYF. As DNA, the CDR3 is TGTGCCAGCAGCTTTCCTCCCGCCGGAGACATTCAGTACTTC.

The chain combines TRBV9 with TRBJ1-4; D unresolved. Per germline, CDR1 SGDLS and CDR2 YYNGEE. Trimming took off 3 bases at V and 8 bases at J, with 8 bases between the two ends. This CDR3 comprises 12 residues. CDR3 region: CASSGDTEKLFF. The CDR3 DNA is TGTGCCAGCAGCGGAGACACGGAAAAACTGTTTTTT.

The rearrangement uses TRBV29-1 and TRBJ2-1; D is possibly TRBD1 (5 bases). Trimming removed 4 bases at V and 5 bases at J, with 12 bases between. Germline V gene sequence: CDR1 SQVTM, CDR2 ANQGSEA. CDR3 length: 13 amino acids. CDR3 coding DNA: TGCAGCGTTGGCCAGGGTGAGGACAATGAGCAGTTCTTC. Translation: CSVGQGEDNEQFF.

The rearrangement uses TRBV2 and TRBJ2-7; TRBD1 or TRBD2 may be the D gene (5 bases each). Trimming took 8 bases from V and 7 from J, leaving 15 bases between them. This CDR3 has 12 amino acids. The germline V gene has CDR1 SNHLY and CDR2 FYNNEI. The CDR3 DNA sequence: TGTGCCAGCCCCGGGACGGCTGGGGAGCAGTACGTC. As protein: CASPGTAGEQYV.